Detailed here is one T cell receptor (beta chain). Its antigen remains unidentified. The sample is drawn from a study of shared clonotypes between healthy human individuals. Some clones are missing from TCRdb's copy, which holds only in-frame ones; the method was immunoSEQ multiplex PCR. The sample lists 2 million to 2.5 million clones; almost 96% were seen once. The study, taken as a whole, reports: The study found about 5% of naive CD4 clonotypes shared across several donors.

The CDR3 length is 15 residues. The germline V gene encodes CDR1 SGDLS and CDR2 YYNGEE. The V gene end was trimmed by 3 bases and the J gene end by 3 bases; junction bases not matched to a gene: 5. A CD45RA-negative memory subset and a CD45RA+ naive subset were separated from the CD4+ cells. The sample consisted of naive CD4+ T cells sorted from blood. Noted subset: CD45RA+ positively selected. V gene TRBV9 combines with J gene TRBJ2-7, with 11 bases matching TRBD1. The receptor comes from a man younger than 35 in good health. CDR3 residues: CASSAGQGDDYEQYF. CDR3 bases: TGTGCCAGCAGCGCGGGACAGGGGGACGACTACGAGCAGTACTTC.